The TCR beta chain described here comes from a study of OX40 agonist ivuxolimab in advanced cancers. In the study overall: Ivuxolimab, an agonist antibody against OX40 (CD134), was given to patients. Notes on the study in general: The average count of expanded clones was higher among CD8+ T cells than among CD4+.

The CDR3 is 15 residues long. CDR1 and CDR2 from the germline V gene are MNHNY and SVGAGI (reference sequence). V shed 5 bases and J 5 bases; nucleotides not matched to a gene: 8. This clone appeared once. The antigen is not known. The protocol was immunoSEQ multiplex PCR, while the TCRdb copy is restricted to in-frame clones and leaves out a portion. Found here are just under 75,000 clones, about nine tenths of them singletons; the top ten hold less than 0.6%. The source was CD4+ or CD8+ T cells sorted from blood, collected in a trial of the OX40 agonist ivuxolimab. The V gene is TRBV6-6, the J gene TRBJ2-1, with 8 bases fitting TRBD2. This receptor was obtained from an adult with an advanced solid tumor such as melanoma, head and neck, liver or kidney cancer. CDR3 sequence reads: CASSSGSGMDNEQFF. CDR3 DNA sequence: TGTGCCAGCAGTAGCGGGAGCGGCATGGACAATGAGCAGTTCTTC.